This T cell receptor beta chain was sequenced during a study of blood T cell repertoires in COVID-19 (dated by TCRdb to 2020 to 2022). Regarding the study in general: Samples from collaborators originated in the United States, Italy and Spain and spanned both the acute and convalescent phases of COVID-19. The prospective study material was composed of cDNA or gDNA derived from T cells, B-cell-depleted T cells, or PBMCs. Deeply sampled blood TCRbeta repertoires from subjects exposed to, actively infected with, or recovered from COVID-19 were included in the dataset. The repertoires were released in a freely available public database meant as a resource for research on the immune response to SARS-CoV-2. The samples were drawn from the first 160 participants of the ongoing ImmuneRACE study and from under 1,500 subjects provided by 6 global collaborators. Sample metadata almost always included a de-identified subject ID, COVID-19 status, age in years and sex. HLA class I and class II types, where available, came from metadata supplied by the sample provider rather than from assay-based typing. Points the paper makes about the study in general: The quantity of clinical and demographic metadata differed by source and by participant and was supplied without curation.

TCRbeta CDR3 regions were amplified from genomic DNA using the immunoSEQ Assay, a bias-controlled multiplex PCR. For the original study's pipeline: The number of nucleated cells in each sample was estimated by amplification of reference gene primers within the assay. Sequence reads were collapsed and filtered to measure the absolute abundance of every unique TCRbeta CDR3 rearrangement. Productive Simpson clonality was computed per sample as the square root of Simpson's diversity index over productive rearrangements. In its TCRdb copy, this immuneACCESS table keeps in-frame sequences only and misses some clones. Where compared with another copy, unresolved V genes explain less than half of these, and the others have no known cause. The V and J calls and clone size come from that table; D and trimming were worked out from the DNA. The sample table holds about 350,000 clones, of which about nine tenths were seen once. The ten largest clones add up to approximately 1% of the sample.

Concerning this clone itself: Its antigen is unknown. Nothing much larger sits one base from this clone, and base qualities are not available.

In the prospective study, participants were roughly 18 to 95 years old, resided in under 30 geographic areas of the United States, and were enrolled through a virtual design. Cohort assignment in the prospective study relied on participant-reported clinical history from a screening survey and a study questionnaire. Exposed participants had been in contact, within 2 weeks of entering the study, with a person who had a PCR-confirmed or clinician-diagnosed case of COVID-19. In the prospective study, mobile phlebotomists collected whole blood, serum and a nasopharyngeal or oropharyngeal swab from each participant. Participants in the prospective study had the option to provide additional blood draws and questionnaires over a 2-month period. Blood samples from the prospective study were shipped frozen or at room temperature prior to DNA extraction. Specimen: PBMCs or T cells enriched from blood (not recorded which). The clonotype was recovered from a woman aged 25 to 45 who had been exposed to COVID-19.

The DNA reads as follows: TGTGCCAGCAGTTTCCCCGACAGGGGGTTTCTATATGGCTACACCTTC. This translates into CASSFPDRGFLYGYTF. In this chain, TRBV28 is recombined with TRBJ1-2, with TRBD1 identical over 9 junction bases. The CDR3 spans 16 residues, from the cysteine through the phenylalanine. Only the CDR3 part of the read is kept: 48 bases, read in frame from the first base. V and J are trimmed by 3 bases and 5 bases, and the gene matches miss 10 bases of the junction. CDR1 MDHEN and CDR2 SYDVKM are derived from the germline V gene.